These T cell receptor beta chains were read from a single sample in a study. One entry per CDR3 protein, called by TCRdb with MiXCR from the 5' RACE reads. The sample lists around 43,000 distinct CDR3 sequences, approximately 17% occurring once. Sequencing was carried out using naive CD4+ T cells sorted from a lymph node. Receptors originate from a female donor with breast cancer. The CDR3 runs from the conserved cysteine through the conserved F or W. The D gene is left open where the match is weak. The size field is filled for only some rows; it gives once, few, many or a size class.

>many|NA|TRBV5-1|TRBJ2-1
TGCGCCAGCAGCTTGGGGGCCCAACTCAATGAGCAGTTCTTC
CASSLGAQLNEQFF
>few|NA|TRBV7-2|TRBJ2-2
TGTGCCAGCAGCTTAGTTTCCCGCGCGTCCGGGGAGCTGTTTTTT
CASSLVSRASGELFF
>few|NA|TRBV5-1|TRBJ2-7
TGCGCCAGCAGCATCGGGTCGCTTCTAGGCGAGCAGTACTTC
CASSIGSLLGEQYF
>few|NA|TRBV4-2|TRBJ1-2
TGTGCCAGCAGCCAAATGGGGACTCAGAGGCTTTATGGCTACACCTTC
CASSQMGTQRLYGYTF
>few|TRBD2|TRBV7-2|TRBJ2-3
TGTGCCAGCAGCCGACCCATGGGACTAGCGGGAGTACCAGATACGCAGTATTTT
CASSRPMGLAGVPDTQYF
>NA|NA|TRBV25-1|TRBJ1-1
TGTGCCAGCAGTGCCCGGGGGACTGGTGCTTTCTTT
CASSARGTGAFF
>NA|NA|TRBV5-5|TRBJ1-5
TGTGCCAGCAGTTCCGACGGGCTAAACAATCAGCCCCAGCATTTT
CASSSDGLNNQPQHF
>few|TRBD1|TRBV7-9|TRBJ2-7
TGTGCCAGCAGCCCAACAGGGGGATCCTACGAGCAGTACTTC
CASSPTGGSYEQYF
>few|NA|TRBV5-1|TRBJ2-7
TGCGCCAGCAGCCCTCAGGGGCGAGACTACGAGCAGTACTTC
CASSPQGRDYEQYF
>NA|TRBD1|TRBV18|TRBJ1-1
TGTGCCAGCTCACCCGACAGGGAATCTGAAGCTTTCTTT
CASSPDRESEAFF
>few|NA|TRBV7-9|TRBJ2-1
TGTGCCAGCAGCTTGGGGAGTGTGGGCGATCCCAATGAGCAGTTCTTC
CASSLGSVGDPNEQFF
>few|TRBD1|TRBV10-3|TRBJ2-3
TGTGCCATCAGGGAGGAGCCCGGGACAGGGGGCCGGCTAGCGGGAGAGTCGCAGTATTTT
CAIREEPGTGGRLAGESQYF
>few|NA|TRBV5-1|TRBJ2-3
TGCGCCAGCAGCTCGGCTGCGGGGCTAACGACAGATACGCAGTATTTT
CASSSAAGLTTDTQYF
>NA|NA|TRBV28|TRBJ2-3
TGTGCCAGCAGAGAGGGGAACGGAGCCACAGATACGCAGTATTTT
CASREGNGATDTQYF
>many|NA|TRBV29-1|TRBJ2-1
TGCAGCGCTGGCACTTACAATGAGCAGTTCTTC
CSAGTYNEQFF
>NA|TRBD2|TRBV5-1|TRBJ2-3
TGTGCCAGCAGCTTGACGGCTAGCGGGGGGGCAGATACGCAGTATTTT
CASSLTASGGADTQYF
>many|NA|TRBV29-1|TRBJ2-7
TGCAGCGCCACGAGGGGGGGGTCGGGCGAGCAGTACTTC
CSATRGGSGEQYF
>NA|TRBD1|TRBV5-1|TRBJ2-2
TGCGCCAGCAAGGTGCAGGGGGCGAACACCGGGGAGCTGTTTTTT
CASKVQGANTGELFF
>NA|NA|TRBV7-2|TRBJ2-5
TGTGCCATCAGCTTAGCCGGCGGAGGGACCCAGTACTTC
CAISLAGGGTQYF
>many|NA|TRBV12-3/TRBV12-4|TRBJ1-2
TGTGCCAGCAGTGACAGAGGCTATGGCTACACCTTC
CASSDRGYGYTF
>NA|NA|TRBV12-3/TRBV12-4|TRBJ1-4
TGTGCCAGCAGTCTCCGGGGGGGAGGTGAAAAACTGTTTTTT
CASSLRGGGEKLFF
>NA|NA|TRBV9|TRBJ2-5
TGTGCCAGCAGTTTAACAGGGTATGAAGAGACCCAGTACTTC
CASSLTGYEETQYF
>once|NA|TRBV12-3/TRBV12-4|TRBJ2-3
TGTGCCAGCAGTTTAACGGCTAGCACAGATACGCAGTATTTT
CASSLTASTDTQYF
>many|NA|TRBV6-5|TRBJ1-1
TGTGCCAGCAGTTCACACGACACATACACTGAAGCTTTCTTT
CASSSHDTYTEAFF
>NA|TRBD1|TRBV30|TRBJ2-1
TGTGCCTGGAGTCAGCACAGGGGGCCAGATCCCGATGAGCAGTTCTTC
CAWSQHRGPDPDEQFF
>many|NA|TRBV27|TRBJ2-7
TGTGCCAGCAGTTTCTATCAGGGGTACGAGCAGTACTTC
CASSFYQGYEQYF
>NA|NA|TRBV7-9|TRBJ2-5
TGTGCCAGCATAGCGGAGACCCAGTACTTC
CASIAETQYF
>few|NA|TRBV5-1|TRBJ2-5
TGCGCCAGCAGCTCCCAAGAGACCCAGTACTTC
CASSSQETQYF
>few|NA|TRBV20-1|TRBJ2-2
TGCAGTGCTAGAGAGTCGGTCACCGGGGAGCTGTTTTTT
CSARESVTGELFF
>many|TRBD1|TRBV6-2/TRBV6-3|TRBJ2-2
TGTGCCAGCAGAGTTATCGGACAGGGGGCGAAAACCGGGGAGCTGTTTTTT
CASRVIGQGAKTGELFF
>few|TRBD1|TRBV7-9|TRBJ1-1
TGTGCCAGCAGGTCCCGGGACAGCCCAAACACTGAAGCTTTCTTT
CASRSRDSPNTEAFF
>few|TRBD1|TRBV20-1|TRBJ2-7
TGCAGTGCTAGCCAGTCCGGGACAGGGGGTTACGAGCAGTACTTC
CSASQSGTGGYEQYF
>few|NA|TRBV4-1|TRBJ2-5
TGCGCCAGCAGCCAAGATTGGATTGGGGGGTACCAAGAGACCCAGTACTTC
CASSQDWIGGYQETQYF
>few|TRBD1|TRBV25-1|TRBJ1-6
TGTGCCAGCAGTCAGGGGGGAAATGGGGCCCTCCACTTT
CASSQGGNGALHF
>few|NA|TRBV6-5|TRBJ1-6
TGTACCAGCAGACAGACAGGAAATAATTCACCCCTCCACTTT
CTSRQTGNNSPLHF
>few|TRBD1|TRBV12-3/TRBV12-4|TRBJ1-1
TGTGCCAGCAGTCCCCGACAGGGGTCGAACACTGAAGCTTTCTTT
CASSPRQGSNTEAFF
>few|TRBD1|TRBV13|TRBJ2-7
TGTGCCAGCAGCTCCGACAGGGGCAGAGGAGAGCAGTACTTC
CASSSDRGRGEQYF
>NA|NA|TRBV6-2/TRBV6-3|TRBJ1-5
TGTGCCAGCAGTTTTGGCCGTTCTAGCAATCAGCCCCAGCATTTT
CASSFGRSSNQPQHF
>many|TRBD1|TRBV29-1|TRBJ2-1
TGCAGCGTTGAAGTCCAGGGGGTAACCTACAATGAGCAGTTCTTC
CSVEVQGVTYNEQFF
>few|TRBD2|TRBV12-3/TRBV12-4|TRBJ2-1
TGTGCCAGCAGCGGACTAGCGGGGGAGAACTACAATGAGCAGTTCTTC
CASSGLAGENYNEQFF
>many|TRBD1|TRBV7-8|TRBJ1-5
TGTGCCAGCAGCTCCGGACAGGGGGCCCGCAATCAGCCCCAGCATTTT
CASSSGQGARNQPQHF
>NA|NA|TRBV3-1|TRBJ2-1
TGTGCCAGCAGCCAATGGGATGAGCAGTTCTTC
CASSQWDEQFF
>NA|NA|TRBV18|TRBJ1-1
TGTGCCAGCTCACCAGGGAACACTGAAGCTTTCTTT
CASSPGNTEAFF
>few|NA|TRBV7-2|TRBJ1-2
TGTGCCAGCAGCTTACAAGACAGCTATGGCTACACCTTC
CASSLQDSYGYTF
>few|TRBD2|TRBV6-5|TRBJ2-3
TGTGCCAGCAGTTACTCTCTAGCGGGTAGCACAGATACGCAGTATTTT
CASSYSLAGSTDTQYF
>few|NA|TRBV6-6|TRBJ2-6
TGTGCCAGCAGACCCTTCGAAGGGGTAGGGTCTGGGGCCAACGTCCTGACTTTC
CASRPFEGVGSGANVLTF
>few|NA|TRBV11-2|TRBJ2-5
TGTGCCAGCAGCCAAACTAGGAGCGGAGAGACCCAGTACTTC
CASSQTRSGETQYF
>many|NA|TRBV7-6|TRBJ2-3
TGTGCCAGCAGCTTAGCCCGGACAGATACGCAGTATTTT
CASSLARTDTQYF
>NA|NA|TRBV7-9|TRBJ2-2
TGTGCCAGCAGCAAAGGACGCGAGGGGTCCGGGGAGCTGTTTTTT
CASSKGREGSGELFF
>NA|NA|TRBV20-1|TRBJ2-3
TGCAGTGCTGGGATGGGCGCCACAGATACGCAGTATTTT
CSAGMGATDTQYF
>few|TRBD1|TRBV18|TRBJ1-1
TGTGCCAGCTCACTAAGGACAGGGGGGTACACTGAAGCTTTCTTT
CASSLRTGGYTEAFF
>few|NA|TRBV3-1|TRBJ2-7
TGTGCCAGCAGCCAAGGACTTCGTGGGACTGAGCAGTACTTC
CASSQGLRGTEQYF
>once|NA|TRBV3-1|TRBJ1-1
TGTGCCAGCAGCCCGACGAGGGTTTTGGGGACTGAAGCTTTCTTT
CASSPTRVLGTEAFF
>NA|NA|TRBV7-2|TRBJ1-1
TGTGCCAGCAGCCCGCAGGGGTTGGGTGAAGCTTTCTTT
CASSPQGLGEAFF
>few|NA|TRBV4-1|TRBJ2-7
TGCGCCAGCAGCCCTGGGACAAACGGAGACGAGCAGTACTTC
CASSPGTNGDEQYF
>NA|TRBD2|TRBV11-2|TRBJ2-1
TGTACCAGCAGCCCCCCTGGACGGGGGGTGAGCGGGAGGGCCTACAATGAGCAGTTCTTC
CTSSPPGRGVSGRAYNEQFF
>NA|NA|TRBV29-1|TRBJ1-2
TGCAGCGTTGCGAGAGGCTTTTATGGCTACACCTTC
CSVARGFYGYTF
>NA|NA|TRBV6-6|TRBJ1-5
TGTGCCAGCAGTTGGGCGGGGAATCAGCCCCAGCATTTT
CASSWAGNQPQHF
>many|NA|TRBV12-3/TRBV12-4|TRBJ2-7
TGTGCCAGCAGTTTCGACGAGCAGTACTTC
CASSFDEQYF